The T cell receptor (beta chain) under discussion was sequenced for a study of radiotherapy plus CTLA-4 blockade in lung cancer. CDR1 and CDR2 (germline): SGHTA, FQGNSA. The CDR3 extends over 13 amino acids. The ends lost 5 bases at V and 8 bases at J; junction bases unmatched: 4. This clone was seen more than once but under ten times. Method: immunoSEQ multiplex PCR; TCRdb's copy keeps in-frame clones and lacks some. Here the sample spans 35,000 to 55,000 clones, over 60% being singletons. Here the sequenced sample was peripheral blood, taken from a patient treated with radiotherapy plus ipilimumab. The genes are TRBV7-2 and TRBJ1-4; 8 nucleotides align to TRBD1. The clonotype originates from a human donor with non-small cell lung cancer whose response to radiotherapy plus ipilimumab could not be evaluated. CDR3 residues: CASSQGAEEKLFF. The CDR3 bases are TGTGCCAGCAGCCAGGGGGCTGAGGAAAAACTGTTTTTT.